A single sample gave rise to the 15 T cell receptor beta chains below, sequenced in a study of CD8+CD57+ T cells in acquired aplastic anemia. Sequencing involved patients with CD8+CD57+ cell expansion previously shown by flow cytometry. Profiles of TCR beta VDJ and CDR3 were generated from a genomic DNA template. TCRdb re-derived calls from the reads in MiXCR, one entry per CDR3 protein. The data hold 400,000 to 600,000 distinct CDR3 sequences, with around 30% observed a single time. The specimen sequenced was sorted CD4+, CD8+, or CD8+CD57+ T cells (not recorded which) from PBMCs. Receptors originate from a human donor with aplastic anemia.

The V call is TRBV29-1, the J call TRBJ1-1; TRBD1 matches 7 bases. The CDR3 consists of 14 residues. V dropped 4 bases and J dropped 5; count of bases not matched to a gene: 10. Germline values: CDR1 SQVTM, CDR2 ANQGSEA. CDR3 in DNA: TGCAGCGTTGGACAGGGCCCCGGTGGGACTGAAGCTTTCTTT. Its protein is CSVGQGPGGTEAFF. The whole variable domain, remainder taken from reference TRBV29-1 and TRBJ1-1, is SAVISQKPSRDICQRGTSLTIQCQVDSQVTMMFWYRQQPGQSLTLIATANQGSEATYESGFVIDKFPISRPNLTFSTLTVSNMSPEDSSIYLCSVGQGPGGTEAFFGQGTRLTVV.

A few counts support this clonotype. V usage is TRBV5-1 and J usage is TRBJ1-4, with no clear D. V was shortened by 4 bases and J by 0 bases, with 13 bases between the two germline ends. Germline values: CDR1 SGHRS, CDR2 YFSETQ. This CDR3 is 16 amino acids long. This CDR3 reads CASSPDLPATNEKLFF. The CDR3 nucleotides read TGCGCCAGCAGCCCAGATTTACCGGCAACTAATGAAAAACTGTTTTTT.

This sequence joins TRBV2 and TRBJ1-4; D unresolved. The CDR3 totals 15 residues. Deletions cut 6 bases from V and 4 bases from J, with 15 bases between. Per the germline V gene, CDR1 is SNHLY and CDR2 is FYNNEI. The CDR3 bases are TGTGCCAGCAGCTCTCTCGGACGGATTAATGAAAAACTGTTTTTT. Its protein product is CASSSLGRINEKLFF.

V usage is TRBV7-6 and J usage is TRBJ1-4; D is ambiguous. The CDR3 totals 12 residues. Germline CDR1 reads SGHVS; CDR2 reads FNYEAQ. The V end was cut by 8 bases, the J end by 12 bases, with 16 bases between. The CDR3 nucleotides read TGTGCCAGCTTCGGACCCGTTATAGAACTGTTTTTT. It encodes CASFGPVIELFF. Combining the CDR3 with reference TRBV7-6 and TRBJ1-4 gives the whole variable domain GAGVSQSPRYKVTKRGQDVALRCDPISGHVSLYWYRQALGQGPEFLTYFNYEAQQDKSGLPNDRFSAERPEGSISTLTIQRTEQRDSAMYRCASFGPVIELFFGSGTQLSVL.

This clonotype was detected many times. CDR3 sequence: CASSIGQAGLNEQFF. The CDR3 DNA is TGTGCCAGTAGTATTGGACAGGCGGGCCTCAATGAGCAGTTCTTC. The rearrangement uses TRBV19 and TRBJ2-1, with TRBD1 matching over 7 bases. J gave up 6 bases and V 3 bases, and 8 bases lay outside the gene matches. The germline gives CDR1 LNHDA, CDR2 SQIVND (reference sequence). The length of the CDR3 is 15 residues.

The rearrangement joins TRBV7-9 to TRBJ1-6; the D is unclear. Germline-derived CDR1 and CDR2 are SEHNR and FQNEAQ (reference sequence). V was pared by 4 bases and J by 9 bases, with 7 bases between. CDR3 size: 12 residues. The CDR3 DNA reads TGTGCCAGCAGCTCCCCTTCTTCACCCCTCCACTTT. Translation gives CASSSPSSPLHF.

V and J are TRBV20-1 and TRBJ2-7; 7 positions match TRBD1. Germline CDR1 DFQATT, CDR2 SNEGSKA (reference sequence). The CDR3 runs to 16 residues. With V trimmed by 0 bases and J by 6 bases, 14 bases remained unmatched. CDR3 residues: CSARDPLTGLTLEQYF. The CDR3 nucleotides are TGCAGTGCTAGAGATCCGCTGACAGGGTTGACCCTCGAGCAGTACTTC.

This clonotype turned up a few times. The gene calls are TRBV6-5 and TRBJ2-7, with a tentative D call TRBD1 (6 bases). Germline CDR1 reads MNHEY; CDR2 reads SVGAGI. There are 14 residues in the CDR3. The V end lost 2 bases, the J end lost 1 base, and 9 bases lay between the germline ends. CDR3 sequence (DNA): TGTGCCAGCAGTTACCTGGACAGATCCTACGAGCAGTACTTC. Translating it yields CASSYLDRSYEQYF.

This clonotype has more than one count but fewer than ten. The chain joins TRBV7-2 to TRBJ2-7; 12 bases are a match to TRBD2. CDR1 and CDR2 from the germline V gene are SGHTA and FQGNSA. J gave up 2 bases and V 7 bases, and 6 bases lay outside the gene matches. The CDR3 sequence is 15 residues long. CDR3 coding DNA: TGTGCCAGCACCACCGGACTAGCGGGACCCTACGAGCAGTACTTC. Translated, it gives CASTTGLAGPYEQYF.

The rearrangement joins TRBV20-1 to TRBJ2-1, with TRBD2 matching 12 bases. V lost 5 bases to trimming and J lost 4 bases; unmatched junction nucleotides: 9. This CDR3 is built from 16 residues. Germline V gene data show CDR1 as DFQATT and CDR2 as SNEGSKA (reference sequence). CDR3: CSALAGGLAGYNEQFF. The CDR3 DNA is TGCAGTGCTTTGGCGGGCGGACTAGCGGGATACAATGAGCAGTTCTTC.

This clonotype appeared many times. The J gene is TRBJ2-3, the V gene TRBV19, with 7 bases identical to TRBD1. The CDR3 extends over 14 amino acids. From germline, CDR1 is LNHDA and CDR2 SQIVND (reference sequence). J was trimmed by 4 bases and V by 5 bases; bases with no gene match: 6. CDR3 sequence (DNA): TGTGCCAGTAGTTACAGGGGCAACGCAGATACGCAGTATTTT. Residues: CASSYRGNADTQYF.

This clonotype occurred a few times. J is TRBJ1-1 and V is TRBV20-1; D uncertain. Germline V gene lookup returns CDR1 DFQATT and CDR2 SNEGSKA (reference sequence). The V end lost 2 bases, the J end lost 5 bases, and 9 bases lay between the germline ends. CDR3 length: 12 residues. CDR3 region: CSARWAGTEAFF. DNA of the CDR3: TGCAGTGCTAGATGGGCGGGAACTGAAGCTTTCTTT.

The J gene is TRBJ2-7, the V gene TRBV7-9; possible D gene TRBD2, 6 bases. The CDR3 is 14 amino acids. The V end was cut by 3 bases, the J end by 4 bases, with 13 bases between. The V gene's germline CDR1 is SEHNR and CDR2 FQNEAQ (reference sequence). CDR3 bases: TGTGCCAGCAGCTTGATAGGGGAGGTTTACGAGCAGTACTTC. It translates to CASSLIGEVYEQYF.

This clonotype was found a few times. A much bigger clone sits one base away, suggesting this may be a read error. The chain employs TRBV25-1 and TRBJ2-2, with D maybe TRBD2 (6 bases). The V gene lost 6 bases and the J gene lost 0 bases, with 17 bases spanning the gap. CDR1 and CDR2 (germline): MGHDK, SYGVNS. The CDR3 loop spans 17 amino acids. This chain's CDR3 is CASRPTGVISNTGELFF. For the CDR3, the DNA is TGTGCCAGCAGGCCGACGGGAGTTATTTCGAACACCGGGGAGCTGTTTTTT.

The table lists this clonotype with a few counts. The chain combines TRBV11-2 with TRBJ2-1; D not certain. Germline CDR1 reads SGHAT; CDR2 reads FQNNGV. Trimming shortened V by 5 bases and J by 6 bases, and 14 bases separated the two germline ends. The CDR3 is made up of 14 amino acids. CDR3 in amino acids: CASSRERLGNEQFF. The CDR3 DNA reads TGTGCCAGCAGCAGGGAACGACTTGGCAATGAGCAGTTCTTC.